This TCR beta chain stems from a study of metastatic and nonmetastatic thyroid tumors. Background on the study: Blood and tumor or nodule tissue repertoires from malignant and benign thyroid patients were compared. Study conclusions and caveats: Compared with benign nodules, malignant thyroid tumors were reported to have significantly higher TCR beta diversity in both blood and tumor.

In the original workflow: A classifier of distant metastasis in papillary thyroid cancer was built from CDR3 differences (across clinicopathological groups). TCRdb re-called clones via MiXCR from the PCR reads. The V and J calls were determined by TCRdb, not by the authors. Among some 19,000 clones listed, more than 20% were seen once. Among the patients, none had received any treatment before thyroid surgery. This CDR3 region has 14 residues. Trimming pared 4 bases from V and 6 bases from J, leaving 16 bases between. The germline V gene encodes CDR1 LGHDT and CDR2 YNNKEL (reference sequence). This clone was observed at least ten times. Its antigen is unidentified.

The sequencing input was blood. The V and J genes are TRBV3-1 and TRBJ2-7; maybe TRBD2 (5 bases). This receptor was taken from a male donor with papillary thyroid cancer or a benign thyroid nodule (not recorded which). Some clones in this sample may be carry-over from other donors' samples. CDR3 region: CASSPGWVRAEQYF. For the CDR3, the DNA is TGTGCCAGCAGCCCCGGGTGGGTGAGGGCCGAGCAGTACTTC.